Shown below are 13 T cell receptor beta chains from a single sample sequenced in a study of CD8+ T cells in alopecia areata. Investigators isolated RNA and reverse transcribed it into cDNA to act as the sequencing template. The protocol was immunoSEQ multiplex PCR, while the TCRdb copy is restricted to in-frame clones and leaves out a portion. The sample shows about 98,000 clones, around 44% of them seen only once. What was sequenced was CD4+ T cells sorted from blood. The source is a human donor with alopecia areata.

The rearrangement links TRBV4-2 to TRBJ2-5, with 7 bases that match TRBD1. The trim removed 3 bases at V and 1 base at J, leaving 5 bases unmatched. This CDR3 has 15 amino acids. Looked up from germline, CDR1 is LGHNA and CDR2 is YNFKEQ. This CDR3 is CASSHGQDSQETQYF. The CDR3 DNA follows: TGTGCCAGCAGCCATGGACAGGACTCCCAAGAGACCCAGTACTTC.

V usage is TRBV29-1 and J usage is TRBJ1-2; maybe TRBD1 (5 bases). The CDR3 runs 18 residues. Trimming pared 3 bases from V and 5 bases from J, leaving 28 bases between. CDR1 is SQVTM and CDR2 is ANQGSEA in the germline V gene. CDR3 in amino acids: CSVDRVVFGGRGSYGYTF. The CDR3 nucleotides are TGCAGCGTTGATAGGGTCGTGTTCGGGGGACGTGGGTCTTATGGCTACACCTTC.

The genes are TRBV7-2 and TRBJ2-5, with 10 bases aligning to TRBD1. This CDR3 has 16 residues. Germline V gene sequence: CDR1 SGHTA, CDR2 FQGNSA. The trim removed 1 base at V and 0 bases at J, leaving 2 bases unmatched. In DNA, the CDR3 is TGTGCCAGCAGCTTAGGGGGGACAGGGGACCAAGAGACCCAGTACTTC. It translates to CASSLGGTGDQETQYF. The full variable domain, with the rest looked up from reference TRBV7-2 and TRBJ2-5, is GAGVSQSPSNKVTEKGKDVELRCDPISGHTALYWYRQSLGQGLEFLIYFQGNSAPDKSGLPSDRFSAERTGGSVSTLTIQRTQQEDSAVYLCASSLGGTGDQETQYFGPGTRLLVL.

The gene calls are TRBV18 and TRBJ2-1; TRBD2 matches at 15 bases. The trim removed 3 bases at V and 7 bases at J, leaving 4 bases unmatched. This CDR3 contains 16 residues. Per germline, CDR1 KGHSH and CDR2 LQKENI. The CDR3, as DNA: TGTGCCAGCTCACCCCGGACTAGCGGGAGGGTAAATGAGCAGTTCTTC. This sequence encodes CASSPRTSGRVNEQFF.

This rearrangement joins TRBV7-2 to TRBJ1-1; the D gene is possibly TRBD1 (6 bases). This CDR3 comprises 17 residues. The germline CDR1 and CDR2 sequences are SGHTA and FQGNSA. V was shortened by 2 bases and J by 7 bases, with 23 bases between the two germline ends. CDR3: CASSLRAPRGGSSEAFF. The DNA of the CDR3 is TGTGCCAGCAGCTTAAGGGCACCCAGGGGAGGGTCTAGTGAAGCTTTCTTT.

This clone was observed a few times. Here the CDR3 DNA reads TGCAGCGTTGGGACAGGGACCCATCAGCCCCAGCATTTT. Encoded protein: CSVGTGTHQPQHF. The chain recombines TRBV29-1 with TRBJ1-5, with 8 bases that match TRBD1. Germline V gene lookup returns CDR1 SQVTM and CDR2 ANQGSEA. The V gene end was trimmed by 4 bases and the J gene end by 5 bases; junction bases not matched to a gene: 4. There are 13 residues in the CDR3. Based on the CDR3 plus reference TRBV29-1 and TRBJ1-5, the full variable domain is SAVISQKPSRDICQRGTSLTIQCQVDSQVTMMFWYRQQPGQSLTLIATANQGSEATYESGFVIDKFPISRPNLTFSTLTVSNMSPEDSSIYLCSVGTGTHQPQHFGDGTRLSIL.

This chain connects TRBV29-1 to TRBJ2-7; D is perhaps TRBD2 (5 bases). The CDR3 is 12 residues long. The V and J ends lost 7 bases and 9 bases respectively, with 19 bases between them. Germline V gene lookup returns CDR1 SQVTM and CDR2 ANQGSEA. CDR3 sequence reads: CSGLTGNLGQYF. CDR3 nucleotide sequence: TGCAGCGGTTTAACCGGGAATCTCGGGCAGTACTTC.

V is TRBV5-6 and J is TRBJ2-6; D not certain. CDR1 and CDR2 from the germline V gene are SGHDT and YYEEEE. The CDR3 runs to 15 residues. Trimming took off 0 bases at V and 0 bases at J, with 4 bases between the two ends. DNA for the CDR3: TGTGCCAGCAGCTTGGTAGCCTCTGGGGCCAACGTCCTGACTTTC. Translation gives CASSLVASGANVLTF.

J is TRBJ2-1 and V is TRBV11-2; D is uncertain. Trimming pared 5 bases from V and 9 bases from J, leaving 8 bases between. The CDR3 is 11 residues long. The germline gives CDR1 SGHAT, CDR2 FQNNGV. CDR3 DNA: TGTGCCAGCAGCCAAGCGAGTGAGCAGTTCTTC. This sequence encodes CASSQASEQFF. The full variable domain, its missing parts supplied by reference TRBV11-2 and TRBJ2-1, is EAGVAQSPRYKIIEKRQSVAFWCNPISGHATLYWYQQILGQGPKLLIQFQNNGVVDDSQLPKDRFSAERLKGVDSTLKIQPAKLEDSAVYLCASSQASEQFFGPGTRLTVL.

This clone was seen only once. The chain is built from TRBV6-5 and TRBJ2-4; D call uncertain. V lost 5 bases and J lost 7, with 6 bases in between. This CDR3 contains 11 residues. Germline assignment: CDR1 MNHEY and CDR2 SVGAGI. CDR3 nucleotide sequence: TGTGCCAGCAGTCAAGCGAACATTCAGTACTTC. Protein: CASSQANIQYF.

V gene TRBV30 combines with J gene TRBJ2-3, with D unclear. The CDR3 has 15 residues. CDR1 GTSNPN and CDR2 SVGIG come from the germline V gene (reference sequence). Trimming cost V 6 bases and J 2 bases, with 18 bases left between them. The CDR3 is CACQDGFLFTDTQYF. CDR3 nucleotides: TGTGCCTGCCAGGACGGATTCCTATTCACAGATACGCAGTATTTT.

This rearrangement joins TRBV7-9 to TRBJ1-6; unclear D gene. In germline, CDR1 is SEHNR, CDR2 FQNEAQ (reference sequence). The length of the CDR3 is 15 residues. The V gene lost 6 bases and the J gene lost 6 bases, with 15 bases spanning the gap. In DNA, the CDR3 is TGTGCCAGCAGGGATGAACAGACGAGTAATTCACCCCTCCACTTT. It yields the protein CASRDEQTSNSPLHF.

The DNA for the CDR3 is TGTGCCTGGAGTGTTGGCAGGACACCGCAGTATTTT. Translation gives CAWSVGRTPQYF. The V and J genes are TRBV30 and TRBJ2-3, with D tentatively TRBD1 (5 bases). Germline loops: CDR1 GTSNPN, CDR2 SVGIG (reference sequence). This CDR3 spans 12 amino acids. Trimming took 0 bases from V and 10 from J, leaving 11 bases between them.